The clone carrying this T cell receptor (beta chain) was recorded many times. This entry comes from a study of T-cell reconstitution after alpha-beta-depleted transplantation in children. Library preparation (for TCRbeta) was performed with unique molecular identifiers. Via MiXCR, TCRdb re-called the PCR reads, giving one row per CDR3 protein. The table includes about 72,000 distinct CDR3 sequences, about 7.3% detected once. The starting material was PBMCs from the stem cell graft donor, obtained from the stem cell graft. The receptor was isolated from a human donor who donated a stem cell graft to a child with acute lymphoblastic leukemia.

CDR3 nucleotides: TGTGCCAGCAGCAATCGGGTCCAGAACATTCAGTACTTC. Its protein is CASSNRVQNIQYF. The chain recombines TRBV12-3 or TRBV12-4 with TRBJ2-4, with D unclear. Trimming pared 6 bases from V and 7 bases from J, leaving 13 bases between. This CDR3 has 13 amino acids.